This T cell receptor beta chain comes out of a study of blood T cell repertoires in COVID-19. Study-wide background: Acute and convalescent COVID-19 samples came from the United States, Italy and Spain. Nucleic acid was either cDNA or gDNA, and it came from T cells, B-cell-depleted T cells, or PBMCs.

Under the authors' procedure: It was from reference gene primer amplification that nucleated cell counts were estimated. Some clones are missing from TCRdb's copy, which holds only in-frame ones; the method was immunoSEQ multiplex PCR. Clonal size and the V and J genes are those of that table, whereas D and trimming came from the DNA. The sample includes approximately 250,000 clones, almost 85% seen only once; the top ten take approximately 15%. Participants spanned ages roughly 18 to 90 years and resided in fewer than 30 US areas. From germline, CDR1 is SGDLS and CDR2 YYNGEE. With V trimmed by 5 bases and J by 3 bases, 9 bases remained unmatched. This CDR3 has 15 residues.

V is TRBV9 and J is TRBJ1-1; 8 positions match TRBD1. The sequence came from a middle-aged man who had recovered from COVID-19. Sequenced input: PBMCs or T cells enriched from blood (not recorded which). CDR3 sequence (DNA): TGTGCCAGCAGACGTCCGACAGGGGAGGACACTGAAGCTTTCTTT. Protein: CASRRPTGEDTEAFF.